This passage covers 25 T cell receptor beta chains from one sample sequenced in a study of blood T cell repertoires in COVID-19. Libraries were prepared by immunoSEQ multiplex PCR; TCRdb keeps only in-frame clonotypes and omits some of them. The sample holds about 270,000 clones, over 75% seen once. Specimen: PBMCs or T cells enriched from blood (not recorded which). The receptors come from a woman aged 50 to 60 with acute COVID-19.

This rearrangement joins TRBV30 to TRBJ1-3; D unclear. Germline assignment: CDR1 GTSNPN and CDR2 SVGIG (reference sequence). The V gene lost 3 bases and the J gene lost 0 bases, with 9 bases spanning the gap. The CDR3 totals 14 residues. The CDR3 sequence: CAWSGGSSGNTIYF. CDR3 nucleotide sequence: TGTGCCTGGAGCGGCGGCAGCTCTGGAAACACCATATATTTT. The entire variable domain, with the rest obtained from reference TRBV30 and TRBJ1-3, is as follows: SQTIHQWPATLVQPVGSPLSLECTVEGTSNPNLYWYRQAAGRGLQLLFYSVGIGQISSEVPQNLSASRPQDRQFILSSKKLLLSDSGFYLCAWSGGSSGNTIYFGEGSWLTVV.

The V and J genes are TRBV5-4 and TRBJ2-1; weak D call: TRBD1 (6 bases). The V gene's germline CDR1 is SGHNT and CDR2 YYREEE (reference sequence). The CDR3 is 12 amino acids. V shed 5 bases and J shed 4 bases, with 7 bases lying between them. CDR3 sequence: CASRTGYNEQFF. CDR3 coding DNA: TGTGCCAGCAGGACAGGTTACAATGAGCAGTTCTTC.

This chain links TRBV6-2 or TRBV6-3 with TRBJ2-7; D not resolved. CDR3 length: 12 amino acids. The germline V gene has CDR1 MNHEY and CDR2 SVGEGT. The ends were cut back, 2 bases at V and 7 bases at J, with 9 bases in the middle. The CDR3 protein is CASSYEVAEQYF. DNA of the CDR3: TGTGCCAGCAGTTACGAGGTCGCTGAGCAGTACTTC.

The chain has TRBV6-5 and TRBJ1-3; D ambiguous. The germline V gene encodes CDR1 MNHEY and CDR2 SVGAGI. V was pared by 5 bases and J by 0 bases, with 8 bases between. The length of the CDR3 is 14 residues. This CDR3 reads CASSRTRSGNTIYF. CDR3 DNA sequence: TGTGCCAGCAGTCGCACTCGCTCTGGAAACACCATATATTTT.

The V gene is TRBV4-3, the J gene TRBJ2-7; 7 bases match TRBD1. V dropped 2 bases and J dropped 6; count of bases not matched to a gene: 7. The CDR3 is made up of 14 amino acids. The germline CDR1 and CDR2 sequences are LGHNA and YSLEER. The CDR3 nucleotides read TGCGCCAGCAGCCAACTGAGACAGGGTGGCGAGCAGTACTTC. As protein: CASSQLRQGGEQYF.

The chain employs TRBV2 and TRBJ1-2; 7 nucleotides match TRBD1. J lost 4 bases, V lost 4 bases, and 9 bases had no gene match. The CDR3 has 15 amino acids. CDR1 SNHLY and CDR2 FYNNEI come from the germline V gene. The CDR3 sequence is CASSASRDRRYGYTF. The CDR3 nucleotides are TGTGCCAGCAGTGCTAGCAGGGACAGACGCTATGGCTACACCTTC. The complete variable domain, with remaining parts taken from reference TRBV2 and TRBJ1-2, reads EPEVTQTPSHQVTQMGQEVILRCVPISNHLYFYWYRQILGQKVEFLVSFYNNEISEKSEIFDDQFSVERPDGSNFTLKIRSTKLEDSAMYFCASSASRDRRYGYTFGSGTRLTVV.

The chain has TRBV7-6 and TRBJ1-2; 7 nucleotides match TRBD1. Germline V gene lookup returns CDR1 SGHVS and CDR2 FNYEAQ. The CDR3 totals 15 residues. J was trimmed by 10 bases and V by 4 bases; bases with no gene match: 15. In DNA form, the CDR3 reads TGTGCCAGCAGCTCGGTACAGGGGTTTCAAGTGGACTACACCTTC. Amino acids: CASSSVQGFQVDYTF.

The chain carries TRBV29-1 and TRBJ2-3; 11 nucleotides line up with TRBD2. There are 17 residues in the CDR3. V dropped 6 bases and J dropped 5; count of bases not matched to a gene: 16. Germline loops: CDR1 SQVTM, CDR2 ANQGSEA. CDR3 in DNA: TGCAGCGTCCGCTCACTAGCGGGGGCCTTAGGGGGAGATACGCAGTATTTT. This sequence encodes CSVRSLAGALGGDTQYF.

This clone was counted between two and nine times. V and J are TRBV5-1 and TRBJ1-5; 8 bases map to TRBD1. The CDR3 runs 15 residues. The germline gives CDR1 SGHRS, CDR2 YFSETQ. With 4 bases clipped from V and 4 bases from J, the junction kept 7 bases outside the gene matches. CDR3 sequence reads: CASSPGWDRNQPQHF. CDR3 in DNA: TGCGCCAGCAGCCCGGGATGGGACAGGAATCAGCCCCAGCATTTT.

This clone was observed once. The chain combines TRBV30 with TRBJ1-6; 10 bases align to TRBD1. V lost 3 bases and J lost 13; bases outside the gene matches: 9. The germline gives CDR1 GTSNPN, CDR2 SVGIG (reference sequence). The CDR3 length is 14 residues. The CDR3 DNA reads TGTGCCTGGAGAACGGGGACAGGGGCATCCCCCCTCCACTTT. Protein sequence: CAWRTGTGASPLHF.

The DNA for the CDR3 is TGTGCCAGCAGCCCGGGACTAGCGACAGATACGCAGTATTTT. Amino acids: CASSPGLATDTQYF. V and J are TRBV25-1 and TRBJ2-3, with TRBD2 matching 10 bases. Germline CDR1 MGHDK, CDR2 SYGVNS. CDR3 size: 14 residues. V trimming: 6 bases; J trimming: 3 bases; junction bases outside the gene matches: 3.

The gene calls are TRBV12-3 or TRBV12-4 and TRBJ1-2; 8 bases fit TRBD1. The CDR3 is 12 residues long. V was clipped by 5 bases and J by 7 bases; unmatched bases: 3. The CDR3 region has the DNA TGTGCCAGCAGTCGGACAGGGTTTGGCTACACCTTC. Its translation: CASSRTGFGYTF.

V gene TRBV3-1 (or the pseudogene TRBV3-2) combines with J gene TRBJ2-7; tentative D call: TRBD2 (5 bases). The CDR3 is 16 amino acids. The V end lost 3 bases, the J end lost 3 bases, and 18 bases lay between the germline ends. Germline assignment: CDR1 LGHDT and CDR2 YNNKEL (reference sequence). In DNA form, the CDR3 reads TGTGCCAGCAGCCACAGCCGGGGAACCACTTTCTACGAGCAGTACTTC. Translated: CASSHSRGTTFYEQYF.

This chain links TRBV30 with TRBJ1-2, with D uncertain. Between the trimmed V and J ends, which lost 1 base and 4 bases, there was a span of 10 bases. CDR3 length equals 13 residues. Germline V lookup: CDR1 GTSNPN, CDR2 SVGIG (reference sequence). The CDR3 reads CAWSATGSYGYTF. CDR3 in DNA: TGTGCCTGGAGTGCAACCGGGAGCTATGGCTACACCTTC.

The J gene is TRBJ1-2, the V gene TRBV19, with a possible D match to TRBD1 (5 bases). The V end lost 4 bases, the J end lost 4 bases, and 10 bases lay between the germline ends. Germline V gene lookup returns CDR1 LNHDA and CDR2 SQIVND (reference sequence). This CDR3 is built from 13 residues. CDR3 coding DNA: TGTGCCAGTAGTAGCCAGGGAATCTATGGCTACACCTTC. Translating gives CASSSQGIYGYTF.

The chain links TRBV6-4 to TRBJ2-2; 7 bases fit TRBD1. The CDR3 runs to 17 residues. With V trimmed by 1 base and J by 5 bases, 10 bases remained unmatched. Germline assignment: CDR1 MRHNA and CDR2 SNTAGT. CDR3 DNA: TGTGCCAGCAGTGACTGGGGCAAGGGGGCGAGAACCGGGGAGCTGTTTTTT. Its translation: CASSDWGKGARTGELFF.

J is TRBJ1-5 and V is TRBV6-8, with D maybe TRBD1 (6 bases). Germline lookup yields CDR1 MNHGY and CDR2 SAAAGT. This CDR3 has 14 residues. Trimming removed 7 bases at V and 2 bases at J, with 12 bases between. CDR3 bases: TGTGCCAGCACCAACCCAGGGGGCAATCAGCCCCAGCATTTT. Protein product: CASTNPGGNQPQHF.

The chain has TRBV5-1 and TRBJ2-3; possibly TRBD2 for D (6 bases). The CDR3 sequence is 14 residues long. Germline CDR1 is SGHRS and CDR2 is YFSETQ. Trimming took 3 bases from V and 0 from J, leaving 8 bases between them. The CDR3 DNA reads as TGCGCCAGCAGCTCCGCGGGGAGCACAGATACGCAGTATTTT. It encodes CASSSAGSTDTQYF. Variable domain in full (rest from reference TRBV5-1 and TRBJ2-3): KAGVTQTPRYLIKTRGQQVTLSCSPISGHRSVSWYQQTPGQGLQFLFEYFSETQRNKGNFPGRFSGRQFSNSRSEMNVSTLELGDSALYLCASSSAGSTDTQYFGPGTRLTVL.

This chain links TRBV6-5 with TRBJ1-5; TRBD1 matches at 7 bases. The V and J ends lost 8 bases and 11 bases, in that order; junction bases with no gene match: 9. CDR1 MNHEY and CDR2 SVGAGI come from the germline V gene. The CDR3 is 12 amino acids. In DNA, the CDR3 is TGTGCCAGCGCAGGGGGGTTGGGGTCCCAGCATTTT. Protein: CASAGGLGSQHF.

The chain combines TRBV19 with TRBJ1-1, with unresolved D. This CDR3 comprises 13 residues. Deletions cut 5 bases from V and 5 bases from J, with 12 bases between. The germline CDR1 and CDR2 sequences are LNHDA and SQIVND (reference sequence). CDR3 DNA: TGTGCCAGTAGTCAGGTCCGAGGGACTGAAGCTTTCTTT. Protein product: CASSQVRGTEAFF.

Only one count was recorded for this clone. The V and J genes are TRBV5-1 and TRBJ2-7, with TRBD2 identical over 7 bases. The CDR3 covers 14 residues. Looked up from germline, CDR1 is SGHRS and CDR2 is YFSETQ. The V and J ends lost 2 bases and 3 bases, in that order; junction bases with no gene match: 5. The CDR3, as DNA: TGCGCCAGCAGCTTAAGTGGGGAGGGCTACGAGCAGTACTTC. Its protein product is CASSLSGEGYEQYF.

The chain recombines TRBV2 with TRBJ2-3, with 13 nucleotides matching TRBD2. Per the germline V gene, CDR1 is SNHLY and CDR2 is FYNNEI. J gave up 6 bases and V 7 bases, and 10 bases lay outside the gene matches. This CDR3 has 16 amino acids. The CDR3 DNA is TGTGCCAGCAAACTAGCGGGGGGGACGCCGGTGGATACGCAGTATTTT. Residues: CASKLAGGTPVDTQYF.

The chain is built from TRBV6-5 and TRBJ1-1, with a tentative D call TRBD1 (6 bases). From germline, CDR1 is MNHEY and CDR2 SVGAGI. The CDR3 is 12 residues long. Trimming pared 10 bases from V and 1 base from J, leaving 10 bases between. The CDR3, as DNA: TGTGCCACCACCAGGGGGAACACTGAAGCTTTCTTT. It translates to CATTRGNTEAFF.

The genes are TRBV18 and TRBJ1-4; D unclear. Trimming took 6 bases from V and 8 from J, leaving 19 bases between them. The germline gives CDR1 KGHSH, CDR2 LQKENI. There are 15 residues in the CDR3. As DNA, the CDR3 is TGTGCCAGCTCCCCTCCAGCGTCGGTCGGAGAAAAACTGTTTTTT. Its protein product is CASSPPASVGEKLFF.

The V call is TRBV19, the J call TRBJ1-1; D gene ambiguous. From germline, CDR1 is LNHDA and CDR2 SQIVND (reference sequence). The CDR3 extends over 14 amino acids. Trimming stripped 4 bases from V and 1 base from J, with 10 bases between. DNA of the CDR3: TGTGCCAGTAGTACCCATCCAGGGAACACTGAAGCTTTCTTT. Residues: CASSTHPGNTEAFF.